This T cell receptor (beta chain) was obtained from a study of T cells in Graves' hyperthyroidism and ophthalmopathy. Regions amplified from RNA transcripts were the TCR beta CDR3 regions. A first-round RT-PCR of the TCR CDR3 used the HTBI primer set. Using its own MiXCR run on the multiplex PCR reads, TCRdb lists one record per CDR3 protein. The sample has some 370,000 distinct CDR3 sequences, 11% to 15% seen once; the top ten hold approximately 29%. The diagnostic basis comprised clinical symptoms, serum thyroxine and TRAb, thyroid ultrasound and orbital computed tomography. This clonotype showed up many times. The sequenced material came from blood. The receptor was isolated from a man aged 50 to 59 with Graves' ophthalmopathy.

The CDR3 nucleotides are TGCGCCAGCTCCGGGACAGGGCAAGGAACTAATGAAAAACTGTTTTTT. Translated, it gives CASSGTGQGTNEKLFF. V usage is TRBV5-1 and J usage is TRBJ1-4; 9 nucleotides line up with TRBD1. This CDR3 is built from 16 residues. V lost 7 bases to trimming and J lost 1 base; unmatched junction nucleotides: 8. CDR1 SGHRS and CDR2 YFSETQ come from the germline V gene.